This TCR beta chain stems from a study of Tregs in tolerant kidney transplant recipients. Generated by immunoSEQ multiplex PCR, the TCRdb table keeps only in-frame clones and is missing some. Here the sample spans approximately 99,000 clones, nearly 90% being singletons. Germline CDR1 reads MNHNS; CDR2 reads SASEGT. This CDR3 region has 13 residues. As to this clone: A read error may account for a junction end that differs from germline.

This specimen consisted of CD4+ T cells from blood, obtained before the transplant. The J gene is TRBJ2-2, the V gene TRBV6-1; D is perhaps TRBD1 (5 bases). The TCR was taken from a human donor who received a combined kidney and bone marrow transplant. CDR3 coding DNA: TGCCATAAGCTGGGGCCTCCCACCGGGGAGCTGTTTTTT. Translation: CHKLGPPTGELFF.